The rows below give T cell receptor beta chains drawn from one sample of a study of T cell changes during pregnancy in multiple sclerosis. Libraries were prepared by immunoSEQ multiplex PCR; TCRdb keeps only in-frame clonotypes and omits some of them. The repertoire holds 20,000 to 25,000 clones, with 80% to 95% as singletons. The specimen was CD4+ T cells from peripheral blood mononuclear cells, collected in the third trimester of pregnancy. Receptors were obtained from a female donor with multiple sclerosis, enrolled in a pregnancy study. CDR3s include the opening cysteine and the closing phenylalanine or tryptophan. Each record gives: V gene, CDR3 protein.

>TRBV28
CASTGTGRDTIYF
>TRBV7-8
CASSPGSYNEQFF
>TRBV27
CASSPIAGLYEQYF
>TRBV5-5
CASSLANSHLGQYF
>TRBV7-9
CASSSRVSGNTIYF
>TRBV10-3
CAISRQGSYNEQFF
>TRBV18
CASSPLLGFQDEQYF
>TRBV2
CASTRIVSSNYGYTF
>TRBV4-3
CASSQDSGGGTEAFF
>TRBV5-6
CASSRDRDSFRNQPQHF